This T cell receptor beta chain is drawn from a study of T-cell reconstitution after alpha-beta-depleted transplantation in children. General study results and limits: High day-60 TCRbeta diversity in some patients came from surviving recipient T cells and thymic progenitors. One year after transplant, T-cell counts and diversity came mostly from newly produced T cells. After transplant, at about two months, alpha-beta T cells were reportedly derived from several hundred expanded graft clones.

TCRbeta library construction was performed incorporating unique molecular identifiers. One entry per CDR3 protein results from TCRdb running MiXCR on the PCR reads. The data show roughly 250,000 distinct CDR3 sequences, 6.5% to 10% seen once. This clonotype was recorded many times. Its antigen is as yet unknown. CDR1 DFQATT and CDR2 SNEGSKA come from the germline V gene (reference sequence). With 1 base clipped from V and 2 bases from J, the junction kept 4 bases outside the gene matches. This CDR3 has 15 amino acids. The sample here was PBMCs, mostly from graft donor cells, taken 180 days after TCRalphabeta/CD19-depleted stem cell transplant. The chain employs TRBV20-1 and TRBJ2-2, with 7 nucleotides matching TRBD2. This clonotype was obtained from a male patient under 18 who had a stem cell transplant for acute lymphoblastic leukemia, so the T cells may come from the graft donor. CDR3 sequence (DNA): TGCAGTGCTAGAGGGACTAGATCCAACACCGGGGAGCTGTTTTTT. It is translated as CSARGTRSNTGELFF.